Here is one T cell receptor (beta chain) with its context. What this receptor recognizes is not known. No base quality values were provided; no much bigger clone lies one nucleotide off. CDR1 MDHEN and CDR2 SYDVKM were looked up in the germline V gene. V is trimmed back by 5 bases and J by 3 bases, and the junction contains 5 bases that no gene match accounts for. The CDR3 spans 15 residues, from the cysteine through the phenylalanine. Kept here is only the CDR3 DNA, which spans 45 bases and is read in frame from base 1. Collaborating institutions collected whole blood in K2EDTA tubes following their own protocols. For TCRbeta analysis, collaborators shipped samples in one of three forms: frozen whole blood, isolated PBMCs, or DNA extracted from either of those sample types. TCRbeta CDR3 regions were amplified from genomic DNA using the immunoSEQ Assay, a bias-controlled multiplex PCR. The paper's data handling went like this. Nucleated cell counts per sample were estimated from amplification of reference gene primers within the assay. To quantify the absolute abundance of each unique TCRbeta CDR3 rearrangement, sequence reads were collapsed and filtered. For each sample, productive Simpson clonality was calculated as the square root of Simpson's diversity index across productive rearrangements. The table was pulled from immuneACCESS by TCRdb, which kept in-frame rearrangements only. Such tables lose some clones; where checked, under half of the loss comes from unresolved V genes, and the rest has no known cause. The V and J calls and clone size were taken over from that table, and D and trimming were inferred from the DNA. The sample includes about 43,000 clones, with around 80% observed a single time. Clones ranked in the top ten supply 7.5% to 9.5% of the sample.

This entry belongs to a study of blood T cell repertoires in COVID-19 (dated by TCRdb to 2018 to 2021). With respect to the entire study: Samples covering the acute and convalescent phases of COVID-19 were provided by collaborators in the United States, Italy and Spain. The material from the prospective study consisted of cDNA or gDNA derived from T cells, B-cell-depleted T cells, or PBMCs. The repertoires were released in a freely available public database meant as a resource for research on the immune response to SARS-CoV-2. HLA class I and class II types, where available, came from metadata supplied by the sample provider rather than from assay-based typing. Subjects who had been exposed to COVID-19, were actively infected with it, or had recovered from it provided the deeply sampled blood TCRbeta repertoires that made up the dataset. Nearly every sample came with metadata listing a de-identified subject ID, COVID-19 status, age in years and sex. Samples came from the ongoing ImmuneRACE study (first 160 participants) plus 1,254 subjects from 6 global collaborators. General findings and caveats noted by the study authors: Clinical and demographic metadata were provided uncurated, with the amount varying by source and participant.

This sequence uses TRBV28 and TRBJ1-5; 9 junctional bases match TRBD1. The sequenced sample consisted of peripheral blood. This sequence originates from an older man in a cohort sampled during active COVID-19. The sequenced DNA is TGTGCCAGCAGTACGGACAGGGGTGTCAATCAGCCCCAGCATTTT. The encoded protein is CASSTDRGVNQPQHF.